What follows describes a single T cell receptor beta chain. The CDR3 runs 11 residues. Germline CDR1 reads DFQATT; CDR2 reads SNEGSKA (reference sequence). V was cut by 5 bases and J by 8 bases, with 10 bases left in between. These data belong to a study of cytomegalovirus exposure and HLA in healthy donors. This PCR relied on a set of 60 Vbeta primers and 13 Jbeta primers. Assay used: immunoSEQ multiplex PCR; TCRdb lists only in-frame clones, some missing. The table records roughly 160,000 clones, 77% of them present only once. The receptor's source is a woman aged 25 to 45 in good health and CMV-seronegative. The chain joins TRBV20-1 to TRBJ2-1, with D maybe TRBD2 (5 bases). Sequences were obtained from PBMCs. CDR3 residues: CSAASGDEQFF. The CDR3 DNA sequence: TGCAGTGCTGCCTCCGGGGATGAGCAGTTCTTC.